This T cell receptor (beta chain) was obtained from a study of T-cell memory formation after mild COVID-19. In the study overall: TCR clusters were mostly donor specific.

It was 5'RACE with constant-segment primers that produced the TCR alpha and TCR beta cDNA libraries, which carried sample barcodes and UMIs. One entry per CDR3 protein results from TCRdb running MiXCR on the 5' RACE reads. The sample carries hundreds of thousands of distinct CDR3 sequences, approximately 22% recorded once. Study-wide results and caveats: Whereas later expanders leaned CD4+, clones contracting day 15 to 85 showed a balanced CD4/CD8 makeup. Certain responding clones were present in pre-infection memory, suggesting participation of cross-reactive memory.

This clonotype has just a few counts. Its cognate antigen is unknown. The sequenced sample consisted of PBMCs or a T cell subset sorted from them (not recorded which). The TCR sequence derives from a man younger than 35 who had mild COVID-19 (a few samples of this study predate the infection). Cell type and time point are not known.

The CDR3 DNA sequence: TGTGCCAGCAGCTTGGAGGGAAGGCCAAGTAGGGAGTACTTC. Residues: CASSLEGRPSREYF. The genes are TRBV5-6 and TRBJ2-4, with D unresolved. The CDR3 is made up of 14 amino acids. V lost 0 bases and J lost 14, with 18 bases in between. Germline V gene data show CDR1 as SGHDT and CDR2 as YYEEEE.